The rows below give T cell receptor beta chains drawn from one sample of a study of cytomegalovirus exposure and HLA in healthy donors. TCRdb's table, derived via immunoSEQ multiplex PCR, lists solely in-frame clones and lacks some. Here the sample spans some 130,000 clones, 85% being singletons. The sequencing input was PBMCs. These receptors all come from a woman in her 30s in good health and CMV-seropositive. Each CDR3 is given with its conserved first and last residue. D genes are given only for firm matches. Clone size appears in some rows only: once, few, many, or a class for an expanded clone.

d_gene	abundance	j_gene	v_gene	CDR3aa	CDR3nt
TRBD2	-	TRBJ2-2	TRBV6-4	CASSETSGGSATGELFF	TGTGCCAGCAGTGAAACTAGCGGGGGGTCTGCCACCGGGGAGCTGTTTTTT
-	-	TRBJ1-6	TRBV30	CAWTRGGGINSPLHF	TGTGCCTGGACGCGCGGCGGAGGGATCAATTCACCCCTCCACTTT
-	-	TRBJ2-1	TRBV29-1	CSVEGHPLRALEQFF	TGCAGCGTTGAAGGCCACCCGCTGCGGGCGCTCGAGCAGTTCTTC
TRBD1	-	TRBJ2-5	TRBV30	CAWRQGQGAPETQYF	TGTGCCTGGAGGCAAGGACAGGGGGCCCCAGAGACCCAGTACTTC
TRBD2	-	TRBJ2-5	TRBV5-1	CASSRGGLQETQYF	TGCGCCAGCAGCCGGGGGGGGCTCCAAGAGACCCAGTACTTC
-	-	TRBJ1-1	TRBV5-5	CASSFTGSTEAFF	TGTGCCAGCAGCTTCACAGGGTCCACTGAAGCTTTCTTT
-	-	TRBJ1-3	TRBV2	CASGQSMNTIYF	TGTGCCAGCGGGCAGTCGATGAACACCATATATTTT
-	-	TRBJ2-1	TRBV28	CASTPGFVGEQFF	TGTGCCAGCACGCCCGGGTTCGTGGGTGAGCAGTTCTTC
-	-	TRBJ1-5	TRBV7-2	CASSALGEQPQHF	TGTGCCAGCAGCGCGCTCGGGGAACAGCCCCAGCATTTT
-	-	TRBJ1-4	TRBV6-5	CASSYKGLDNEKLFF	TGTGCCAGCAGTTATAAGGGGCTGGATAATGAAAAACTGTTTTTT
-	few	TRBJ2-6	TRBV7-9	CASSFMVGQAFSGANVLTF	TGTGCCAGCAGCTTTATGGTGGGACAAGCCTTCTCTGGGGCCAACGTCCTGACTTTC
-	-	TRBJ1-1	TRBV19	CASSMGPLNTEAFF	TGTGCCAGTAGTATGGGCCCTCTTAACACTGAAGCTTTCTTT
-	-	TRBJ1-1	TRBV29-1	CSVALLDGGTEAFF	TGCAGCGTTGCCCTACTTGACGGGGGGACTGAAGCTTTCTTT
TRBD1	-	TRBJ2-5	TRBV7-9	CASSLTGASGETQYF	TGTGCCAGCAGCTTGACAGGGGCCTCGGGGGAGACCCAGTACTTC
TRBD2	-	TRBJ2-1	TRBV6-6	CASSRLAGDNEQFF	TGTGCCAGCAGCAGACTAGCGGGAGATAATGAGCAGTTCTTC
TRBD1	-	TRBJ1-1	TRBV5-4	CASSRDRVTEAFF	TGTGCCAGCAGCAGGGACAGGGTCACTGAAGCTTTCTTT
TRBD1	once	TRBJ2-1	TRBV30	CACIPGTGGIWEQFF	TGTGCCTGTATCCCCGGGACAGGGGGGATTTGGGAGCAGTTCTTC
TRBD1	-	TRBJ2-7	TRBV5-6	CASSSGQVYEQYF	TGTGCCAGCAGCTCTGGACAGGTCTACGAGCAGTACTTC
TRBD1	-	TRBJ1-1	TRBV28	CASSSGQMSTEAFF	TGTGCCAGCAGTTCGGGACAGATGAGCACTGAAGCTTTCTTT
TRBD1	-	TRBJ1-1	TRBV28	CASSSPRTGGAEAFF	TGTGCCAGCAGTTCCCCGCGGACAGGGGGGGCCGAAGCTTTCTTT
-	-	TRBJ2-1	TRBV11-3	CASSLAGRGEDEQFF	TGTGCCAGCAGCCTCGCCGGGAGAGGGGAAGATGAGCAGTTCTTC
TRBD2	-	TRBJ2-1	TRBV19	CASSIGLAGATNEQFF	TGTGCCAGTAGTATAGGGCTAGCGGGAGCAACCAATGAGCAGTTCTTC
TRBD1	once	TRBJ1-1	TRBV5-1	CASSLIQGARTEAFF	TGCGCCAGCAGCTTGATACAGGGGGCGAGAACTGAAGCTTTCTTT
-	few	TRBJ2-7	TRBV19	CASSPTASSYEQYF	TGTGCCAGTAGTCCGACAGCGAGCTCCTACGAGCAGTACTTC
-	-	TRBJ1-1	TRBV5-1	CASSLTGEAFF	TGCGCCAGCAGCTTAACAGGGGAAGCTTTCTTT
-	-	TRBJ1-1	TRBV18	CASSPDRGGTEAFF	TGTGCCAGCTCACCGGACCGGGGAGGTACTGAAGCTTTCTTT
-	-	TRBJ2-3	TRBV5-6	CASSLGGLTDTQYF	TGTGCCAGCAGCCTCGGGGGGCTCACAGATACGCAGTATTTT
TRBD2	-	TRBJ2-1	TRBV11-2	CASSYRLPRGDEQFF	TGTGCCAGCAGCTATAGACTACCCCGGGGGGATGAGCAGTTCTTC
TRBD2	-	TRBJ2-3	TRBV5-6	CASTASGLPGVDTQYF	TGTGCCAGCACTGCTTCGGGACTACCCGGGGTGGATACGCAGTATTTT
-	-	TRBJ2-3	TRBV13	CASSLTAEIDTQYF	TGTGCCAGCAGCCTCACCGCGGAGATAGATACGCAGTATTTT
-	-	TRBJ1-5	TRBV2	CASSPQEPQPQHF	TGTGCCAGCAGCCCACAGGAACCTCAGCCCCAGCATTTT
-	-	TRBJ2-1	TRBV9	CASSVGSGLGLGSNEQFF	TGTGCCAGCAGCGTAGGTAGCGGATTGGGGTTAGGCAGCAATGAGCAGTTCTTC
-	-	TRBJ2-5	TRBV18	CASSLGLEETQYF	TGTGCCAGCTCACTTGGACTTGAAGAGACCCAGTACTTC
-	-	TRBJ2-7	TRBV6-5	CASSLGTKSEQYF	TGTGCCAGCAGTCTCGGGACAAAAAGCGAGCAGTACTTC
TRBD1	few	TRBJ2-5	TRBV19	CASSDRGRETQYF	TGTGCCAGTTCGGACAGGGGCAGAGAGACCCAGTACTTC
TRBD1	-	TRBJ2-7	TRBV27	CASSPLGQGAHEQYF	TGTGCCAGCAGTCCTCTCGGACAGGGAGCCCACGAGCAGTACTTC
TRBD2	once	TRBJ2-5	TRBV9	CASSGPSGGYQETQYF	TGTGCCAGCAGCGGCCCTAGCGGGGGGTACCAAGAGACCCAGTACTTC
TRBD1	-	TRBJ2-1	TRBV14	CASSQDLGRTGSRNEQFF	TGTGCCAGCAGCCAAGATCTTGGCAGGACAGGGAGTAGAAATGAGCAGTTCTTC
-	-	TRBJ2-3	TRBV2	CASSWTGTDTQYF	TGTGCCAGCAGTTGGACAGGCACAGATACGCAGTATTTT
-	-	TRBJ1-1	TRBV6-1	CATMRPGVLNTEAFF	TGTGCCACTATGAGGCCGGGAGTATTGAACACTGAAGCTTTCTTT
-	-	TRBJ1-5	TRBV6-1	CASSTPAQPQHF	TGTGCCAGCAGTACTCCCGCACAGCCCCAGCATTTT
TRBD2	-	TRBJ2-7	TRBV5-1	CASSFGRPGEVHEQYF	TGCGCCAGCAGCTTCGGGAGGCCGGGGGAGGTACACGAGCAGTACTTC
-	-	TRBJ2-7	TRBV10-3	CAISDQLAYEQYF	TGTGCCATCAGTGACCAACTCGCCTACGAGCAGTACTTC
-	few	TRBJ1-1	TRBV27	CASSPNRVNTEAFF	TGTGCCAGCAGCCCCAATCGGGTGAACACTGAAGCTTTCTTT
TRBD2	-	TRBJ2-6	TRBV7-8	CASSLVGGGTSGANVLTF	TGTGCCAGCAGCTTAGTCGGCGGGGGAACCTCCGGGGCCAACGTCCTGACTTTC
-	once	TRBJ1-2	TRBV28	CASSSGSYGYTF	TGTGCCAGCAGTTCGGGGAGCTATGGCTACACCTTC
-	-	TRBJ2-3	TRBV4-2	CASSGSSVTDTQYF	TGTGCCAGCAGCGGTTCCTCGGTCACAGATACGCAGTATTTT
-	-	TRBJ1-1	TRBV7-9	CASSSQMNTEAFF	TGTGCCAGCAGCTCTCAGATGAACACTGAAGCTTTCTTT
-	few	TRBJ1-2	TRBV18	CASSPLTAGNYGYTF	TGTGCCAGCTCACCACTGACGGCGGGCAACTATGGCTACACCTTC
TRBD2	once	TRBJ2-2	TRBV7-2	CASSLVAPRTSGTSGELFF	TGTGCCAGCAGCTTAGTCGCCCCCCGGACTAGCGGGACGAGCGGGGAGCTGTTTTTT